Presented here are 20 T cell receptor beta chains from one specimen sequenced in a study of long-term antiretroviral therapy in people with HIV. A v3.0 immunoSEQ assay was performed at survey level. Data came from immunoSEQ multiplex PCR; TCRdb stores just in-frame clones and leaves some out. The sample shows 15,000 to 20,000 clones, around four fifths of them seen only once. The specimen was unsorted PBMCs, collected 0.3 years after starting antiretroviral therapy. The source is a woman aged 50 to 60 with HIV.

The chain has TRBV10-3 and TRBJ1-1, with D maybe TRBD1 (5 bases). V shed 9 bases and J shed 1 base, with 9 bases lying between them. This CDR3 has 12 residues. Germline V CDR1 and CDR2: ENHRY, SYGVKD. CDR3 sequence (DNA): TGTGCCATTGGGACGGCGAACACTGAAGCTTTCTTT. Translation: CAIGTANTEAFF.

The V and J genes are TRBV6-5 and TRBJ2-7; a possible D gene is TRBD2 (6 bases). The germline gives CDR1 MNHEY, CDR2 SVGAGI. V lost 4 bases and J lost 0, with 16 bases in between. The CDR3 has 16 amino acids. In nucleotides, the CDR3 is TGTGCCAGCAGTTTAAGGGTTAGCGGCTCCTCCTACGAGCAGTACTTC. Encoded protein: CASSLRVSGSSYEQYF.

This chain links TRBV5-1 with TRBJ1-2; D remains unclear. There are 15 residues in the CDR3. Germline V gene sequence: CDR1 SGHRS, CDR2 YFSETQ. V lost 0 bases to trimming and J lost 5 bases, with 14 bases between them. This chain's CDR3 is CASSLGEGMGYGYTF. Written as DNA, the CDR3 is TGCGCCAGCAGCTTGGGAGAGGGAATGGGGTATGGCTACACCTTC.

This chain connects TRBV5-5 to TRBJ2-6; D is undetermined. The V gene's germline CDR1 is SGHKS and CDR2 YYEKEE (reference sequence). V lost 3 bases and J lost 0, with 4 bases in between. The CDR3 is made up of 14 amino acids. For the CDR3, the DNA is TGTGCCAGCAGCTACCTCTCTGGGGCCAACGTCCTGACTTTC. Residues: CASSYLSGANVLTF.

The chain links TRBV15 to TRBJ2-5; 7 positions match TRBD1. The CDR3 is 13 residues long. The junction had 11 bases not matched to a gene; V was cut back by 11 bases and J by 5 bases. Germline V lookup: CDR1 LNHNV, CDR2 YYDKDF (reference sequence). This chain's CDR3 is CASSDRASETQYF. The DNA for the CDR3 is TGTGCCTCCTCAGACAGGGCCTCCGAGACCCAGTACTTC.

This clone was picked up one time. The chain has TRBV5-6 and TRBJ1-1; D is undetermined. V was trimmed by 6 bases and J by 4 bases, leaving 13 bases between them. Per the germline V gene, CDR1 is SGHDT and CDR2 is YYEEEE. CDR3 length: 13 residues. The chain's CDR3 is CASTKQLATEAFF. CDR3 nucleotide sequence: TGTGCCAGCACTAAACAGTTGGCCACTGAAGCTTTCTTT.

V gene TRBV6-5 combines with J gene TRBJ1-2; 8 bases fit TRBD1. The length of the CDR3 is 13 residues. CDR1 MNHEY and CDR2 SVGAGI come from the germline V gene. J gave up 8 bases and V 2 bases, and 4 bases lay outside the gene matches. CDR3 DNA: TGTGCCAGCAGTTACCAGGGGGCGGTAGGCTACACCTTC. It is translated as CASSYQGAVGYTF.

The chain employs TRBV9 and TRBJ1-1; D is unclear. V was shortened by 3 bases and J by 4 bases, with 1 base between the two germline ends. The CDR3 is made up of 10 amino acids. CDR1 and CDR2 (germline): SGDLS, YYNGEE. DNA for the CDR3: TGTGCCAGCAGCGCCACTGAAGCTTTCTTT. Translated: CASSATEAFF.

The rearrangement joins TRBV10-3 to TRBJ2-5; D is unresolved. Trimming shortened V by 3 bases and J by 5 bases, and 4 bases separated the two germline ends. Germline loops: CDR1 ENHRY, CDR2 SYGVKD. CDR3 size: 11 residues. The CDR3 nucleotides are TGTGCCATCAGTGATAGGGAGACCCAGTACTTC. Translated, it gives CAISDRETQYF.

A few counts support this clone. V usage is TRBV7-8 and J usage is TRBJ2-5; the match to TRBD2 covers 9 bases. The CDR3 has 14 residues. V lost 5 bases and J lost 9; bases outside the gene matches: 10. Germline V gene lookup returns CDR1 SGHVS and CDR2 FQNEAQ. CDR3 protein: CASSQLAGWGSQYF. DNA of the CDR3: TGTGCCAGCAGCCAACTAGCGGGTTGGGGTTCCCAGTACTTC. Full variable domain (outside the CDR3, taken from reference TRBV7-8 and TRBJ2-5): GAGVSQSPRYKVAKRGQDVALRCDPISGHVSLFWYQQALGQGPEFLTYFQNEAQLDKSGLPSDRFFAERPEGSVSTLKIQRTQQEDSAVYLCASSQLAGWGSQYFGPGTRLLVL.

The rearrangement uses TRBV7-9 and TRBJ2-3; D might be TRBD1 (7 bases). Trimming left V 1 base short and J 1 base short, with 9 bases between. CDR3 length: 15 residues. In germline, CDR1 is SEHNR, CDR2 FQNEAQ (reference sequence). CDR3 amino acids: CASSLGGTGTDTQYF. CDR3 sequence (DNA): TGTGCCAGCAGCTTAGGCGGGACAGGCACAGATACGCAGTATTTT.

This chain joins TRBV7-9 and TRBJ2-5; no definite D call. With 0 bases removed from V and 7 bases from J, the gap between germline ends came to 12 bases. The germline gives CDR1 SEHNR, CDR2 FQNEAQ (reference sequence). The CDR3 has 14 residues. In nucleotides, the CDR3 is TGTGCCAGCAGCTTAGCCGGCAGTTTCGCGACCCAGTACTTC. It yields the protein CASSLAGSFATQYF.

This clone is labeled as medium-sized. The chain uses TRBV7-7 and TRBJ2-2, with 8 bases identical to TRBD1. CDR1 is SSHAT, CDR2 FNYEAQ, per germline (reference sequence). With 7 bases clipped from V and 2 bases from J, the junction kept 6 bases outside the gene matches. The CDR3 loop spans 15 amino acids. CDR3 loop: CASTLGQGNTGELFF. CDR3 nucleotides: TGTGCCAGCACTCTTGGACAGGGAAACACCGGGGAGCTGTTTTTT.

This chain links TRBV5-1 with TRBJ2-5; D tentatively reads TRBD1 or TRBD2 (5 bases each). The germline V gene encodes CDR1 SGHRS and CDR2 YFSETQ. This CDR3 comprises 16 residues. V dropped 1 base and J dropped 4 bases, with 17 bases sitting between them. CDR3 sequence (DNA): TGCGCCAGCAGCTTGTTTTTGAGGGGAGAGGGAGAGACCCAGTACTTC. Residues: CASSLFLRGEGETQYF.

The chain has TRBV28 and TRBJ2-6; D not resolved. CDR3 length: 16 amino acids. The V end was cut by 4 bases, the J end by 3 bases, with 13 bases between. Germline V CDR1 and CDR2: MDHEN, SYDVKM. The CDR3 loop reads CASSSISFFGANVLTF. The CDR3 coding sequence is TGTGCCAGCAGTTCGATATCTTTTTTTGGGGCCAACGTCCTGACTTTC.

A single count supports this clone. V is TRBV30 and J is TRBJ1-1, with D possibly matching TRBD1 (5 bases). The CDR3 has 12 amino acids. Germline-derived CDR1 and CDR2 are GTSNPN and SVGIG (reference sequence). V lost 7 bases, J lost 1 base, and 10 bases lay in between. CDR3 sequence (DNA): TGTGCCTCTAACAGGTGGAACACTGAAGCTTTCTTT. This gives the protein CASNRWNTEAFF.

This rearrangement joins TRBV9 to TRBJ2-7; D uncertain. The length of the CDR3 is 14 residues. V lost 1 base to trimming and J lost 1 base, with 9 bases between them. Per the germline V gene, CDR1 is SGDLS and CDR2 is YYNGEE. CDR3 DNA: TGTGCCAGCAGCGTATTTGACGGATCCTACGAGCAGTACTTC. Its protein is CASSVFDGSYEQYF.

This CDR3 reads CASSLVLAGLETQYF. The CDR3 DNA is TGTGCCAGCAGCTTAGTTCTAGCGGGGTTAGAGACCCAGTACTTC. The V gene is TRBV11-2, the J gene TRBJ2-5, with TRBD2 identical over 9 bases. CDR1 is SGHAT and CDR2 is FQNNGV in the germline V gene. There are 15 residues in the CDR3. V trimming: 1 base; J trimming: 4 bases; junction bases outside the gene matches: 4.

The rearrangement joins TRBV5-6 to TRBJ1-5, with D hard to call. This CDR3 contains 17 residues. The V end was cut by 1 base, the J end by 0 bases, with 14 bases between. CDR1 and CDR2 from the germline V gene are SGHDT and YYEEEE. The CDR3 nucleotides are TGTGCCAGCAGCTTGTGGGTTGGACTTTATAGCAATCAGCCCCAGCATTTT. Translating it yields CASSLWVGLYSNQPQHF. Filled out from reference TRBV5-6 and TRBJ1-5, the complete variable domain reads DAGVTQSPTHLIKTRGQQVTLRCSPKSGHDTVSWYQQALGQGPQFIFQYYEEEERQRGNFPDRFSGHQFPNYSSELNVNALLLGDSALYLCASSLWVGLYSNQPQHFGDGTRLSIL.

The genes are TRBV7-9 and TRBJ1-5, with D tentatively TRBD1 (6 bases). Trimming stripped 1 base from V and 8 bases from J, with 15 bases between. The germline gives CDR1 SEHNR, CDR2 FQNEAQ (reference sequence). There are 15 residues in the CDR3. The CDR3 DNA is TGTGCCAGCAGCTTAGGCGGGACACGGCTGGAGCCCCAGCATTTT. This encodes CASSLGGTRLEPQHF.